These T cell receptor beta chains were read from a single sample in a study of blood T cell repertoires in COVID-19. Profiled with immunoSEQ multiplex PCR; TCRdb holds only in-frame clones, not every one. The sample has approximately 140,000 clones; around 90% are singletons. Sequencing used peripheral blood. The receptors were sampled from a man aged 60 to 75 with active or convalescent COVID-19. Both conserved end residues are part of each CDR3. Fields, in order: clone size, V gene, D gene, J gene, CDR3 DNA, CDR3 protein. A D gene is named only where the DNA matches it firmly. Size is omitted from some rows. Given values are once, few, many or a class for expanded clones.

>few|TRBV5-8|NA|TRBJ2-3
TGTGCCAGCAGCTTGGGACACACAGATACGCAGTATTTT
CASSLGHTDTQYF
>NA|TRBV9|NA|TRBJ2-7
TGTGCCAGCAGCGTAGGGCGGGACCGGGGGGAGCAGTACTTC
CASSVGRDRGEQYF
>NA|TRBV19|NA|TRBJ2-7
TGTGCCAGTAGTATAAGTCAGGGGATTTCCTACGAGCAGTACTTC
CASSISQGISYEQYF
>once|TRBV29-1|NA|TRBJ2-6
TGCAGCGTGGAGCCGATGACGGAGTCTGGGGCCAACGTCCTGACTTTC
CSVEPMTESGANVLTF
>NA|TRBV28|NA|TRBJ2-7
TGTGCCAGCAGTTTAAGGGGAAGTGCAGGGGCGCTTAGCGAGCAGTACTTC
CASSLRGSAGALSEQYF
>NA|TRBV18|NA|TRBJ1-6
TGTGCCAGCTCACCGGGGAGCTCCTATAATTCACCCCTCCACTTT
CASSPGSSYNSPLHF
>once|TRBV27|NA|TRBJ1-5
TGTGCCAGCAGTACAAGTGAGGTCGGCGGCAATCAGCCCCAGCATTTT
CASSTSEVGGNQPQHF
>NA|TRBV24-1|NA|TRBJ2-1
TGTGCCACCAGTGTTCAGGGTTCCTACAATGAGCAGTTCTTC
CATSVQGSYNEQFF
>NA|TRBV28|NA|TRBJ1-5
TGTGCCAGCGTCGTCCGGAGCAATCAGCCCCAGCATTTT
CASVVRSNQPQHF
>NA|TRBV20-1|NA|TRBJ2-4
TGCAGTGCTCCCGAGGGGGGGGTTCAGTACTTC
CSAPEGGVQYF
>NA|TRBV5-1|TRBD2|TRBJ2-1
TGCGCCAGCAGCTTGGCCGCGGGAGGGCCCTCTTTCTCCTACAATGAGCAGTTCTTC
CASSLAAGGPSFSYNEQFF
>NA|TRBV19|NA|TRBJ1-5
TGTGCCAGTAGTATAGCTCAGGGCCGGCAGCCCCAGCATTTT
CASSIAQGRQPQHF
>NA|TRBV11-1|NA|TRBJ2-7
TGTGCCAGCAGTTCATATACTCCTAGCTCCTACGAGCAGTACTTC
CASSSYTPSSYEQYF
>once|TRBV6-5|NA|TRBJ2-3
TGTGCCAGCAGAGAGCGCCACAGCACAGATACGCAGTATTTT
CASRERHSTDTQYF
>NA|TRBV29-1|TRBD2|TRBJ2-2
TGCAGCGCGGGCCTAGCGGTTTACACCGGGGAGCTGTTTTTT
CSAGLAVYTGELFF
>NA|TRBV4-2|NA|TRBJ2-1
TGTGCCAGCAGCCAGCAGGGGGGAGGCGATGAGCAGTTCTTC
CASSQQGGGDEQFF
>many|TRBV7-9|NA|TRBJ1-6
TGTGCCAGCACCAAAGGGGGGCGCAAGTACTCACCCCTCCACTTT
CASTKGGRKYSPLHF
>NA|TRBV12-3/TRBV12-4|NA|TRBJ2-7
TGTGCCAGCAGCCCCGGTCATCTAGGCGAGCAGTACTTC
CASSPGHLGEQYF
>NA|TRBV4-1|TRBD1|TRBJ1-4
TGCGCCAGCAGCCGAGACAGGGCAACTAATGAAAAACTGTTTTTT
CASSRDRATNEKLFF
>NA|TRBV5-1|TRBD2|TRBJ2-1
TGCGCCAGCAGCTTGGTTGGGACTAGCGGGAGGGCTCACAATGAGCAGTTCTTC
CASSLVGTSGRAHNEQFF
>NA|TRBV5-4|TRBD2|TRBJ2-1
TGTGCCAGCAGCCCGGAGCGGGACTCCTACAATGAGCAGTTCTTC
CASSPERDSYNEQFF
>NA|TRBV6-6|NA|TRBJ2-2
TGTGCCAGCAATCGGGGCGGGACTGGGCACACCGGGGAGCTGTTTTTT
CASNRGGTGHTGELFF
>NA|TRBV3-1/TRBV3-2|TRBD1|TRBJ2-7
TGTGCCAGCAGCCAGTGGGACAGGCACTACGAGCAGTACTTC
CASSQWDRHYEQYF
>NA|TRBV28|TRBD1|TRBJ2-7
TGTGCCAGCAGTCCCTCCGGGACAGAGTACGAGCAGTACTTC
CASSPSGTEYEQYF
>NA|TRBV27|TRBD1|TRBJ2-7
TGTGCCAGCAGCAGATCCCCTCGGGACAGGGTTAACTACGAGCAGTACTTC
CASSRSPRDRVNYEQYF
>NA|TRBV5-1|NA|TRBJ2-7
TGCGCCAGCAGCTTGGCCTCTATATACGAGCAGTACTTC
CASSLASIYEQYF
>once|TRBV7-4|NA|TRBJ2-1
TGTGCCAGCAGCATCTCCAGAAAGCAGTTCTTC
CASSISRKQFF
>NA|TRBV5-4|NA|TRBJ2-3
TGTGCCAGCAGCTTTGGACAGGGACTAACAGATACGCAGTATTTT
CASSFGQGLTDTQYF
>NA|TRBV6-6|NA|TRBJ2-7
TGTGCCAGCAGCCCGCGAAGCCCTAACGAGCAGTACTTC
CASSPRSPNEQYF
>NA|TRBV27|NA|TRBJ1-1
TGTGCCAGCAGTTTATCGGGGGGGTGGGCTTTCTTT
CASSLSGGWAFF
>NA|TRBV15|NA|TRBJ2-3
TGTGCCACCAGCAGAGATCGAGCTAGCACAGATACGCAGTATTTT
CATSRDRASTDTQYF
>NA|TRBV5-1|TRBD1|TRBJ1-1
TGCGCCAGCAGTCAGGGGGTTGGCACTGAAGCTTTCTTT
CASSQGVGTEAFF
>NA|TRBV19|TRBD1|TRBJ1-5
TGTGCCAGTAACACTCACAGGGGGCCTCAGCCCCAGCATTTT
CASNTHRGPQPQHF
>NA|TRBV19|TRBD1|TRBJ1-1
TGTGCCAGTAGTATCCCGGGACAGGGGGCCGCTGAAGCTTTCTTT
CASSIPGQGAAEAFF
>NA|TRBV5-6|TRBD1|TRBJ2-1
TGTGCCAGCAGCCGACCGGACAGGGTGAGTGAGCAGTTCTTC
CASSRPDRVSEQFF
>NA|TRBV5-1|NA|TRBJ1-2
TGCGCCAGCAGCCCCGCGGAGACCAACTATGGCTACACCTTC
CASSPAETNYGYTF
>NA|TRBV28|NA|TRBJ2-7
TGTGCCAGCAGCGGTGACCCGAGTTTCGGGAGTCCAATCGAGCAGTACTTC
CASSGDPSFGSPIEQYF
>NA|TRBV28|TRBD1|TRBJ1-6
TGTGCCAGCAGTCCGACAGGGAGGTATAATTCACCCCTCCACTTT
CASSPTGRYNSPLHF
>once|TRBV28|TRBD2|TRBJ2-3
TGTGCCGCCCGACTAGCGGGAGCGGGCACAGATACGCAGTATTTT
CAARLAGAGTDTQYF
>NA|TRBV11-2|TRBD2|TRBJ2-7
TGTGCCAGCAGCTTAGAGCGCGGGGGCTACGAGCAGTACTTC
CASSLERGGYEQYF
>NA|TRBV6-2/TRBV6-3|TRBD1|TRBJ1-2
TGTGCCAGCAGTTCCGGGACAGGGGCCTATGGCTACACCTTC
CASSSGTGAYGYTF
>once|TRBV12-3/TRBV12-4|NA|TRBJ1-6
TGTGCCAGCAGTTTCAGGGGATCACCCCTCCACTTT
CASSFRGSPLHF
>NA|TRBV28|NA|TRBJ1-5
TGTGCCAGCACCTCGAGGCAGACTGGGAATCAGCCCCAGCATTTT
CASTSRQTGNQPQHF
>NA|TRBV12-3/TRBV12-4|NA|TRBJ1-6
TGTGCCAGCAGGGGCCCAGGGGATTCACCCCTCCACTTT
CASRGPGDSPLHF
>NA|TRBV7-6|NA|TRBJ1-6
TGTGCCAGCAGCCCAACCTCGGGAGGGGTGAATTCACCCCTCCACTTT
CASSPTSGGVNSPLHF